Given below is one T cell receptor beta chain in context. What antigen it recognizes has not been identified. The record has no base qualities; no much larger clone is one base away. Including cysteine and phenylalanine, the CDR3 has 14 amino acids. Only the CDR3 portion is preserved as DNA: 42 bases, with reading frame beginning at the first base. The germline V and J ends show losses of 2 bases and 6 bases respectively, and no gene match explains 6 bases of the junction. CDR1 and CDR2 were assigned from the germline V gene as SGHTA and FQGNSA. Patients with a history of autoimmune disease or receiving systemic immunosuppression were excluded from the trial. Peripheral blood for TCR sequencing was collected from all dose cohorts at baseline, on cycle 4 day 1, and on cycle 7 day 1. The samples were drawn from a first-in-human, open-label, multicenter phase I dose-escalation trial of ivuxolimab. Adults with locally advanced or metastatic head and neck squamous cell, hepatocellular, melanoma or renal cell carcinoma were enrolled in the trial. Before TCR sequencing, CD4+ T cells and CD8+ T cells were sorted from peripheral blood as separate populations.

For sequencing of the TCRbeta CDR3 region, genomic DNA was extracted from the sorted cells. TCRbeta CDR3 regions were sequenced using the immunoSEQ Assay. Here the immuneACCESS table is served through TCRdb, limited to in-frame sequences with V and J called. Missing clones are a known gap in these copies; in checked studies unresolved V genes cover under half, and the rest lacks a known reason. The table for this sample lists tens of thousands of clones; about 92% of them were counted only once. The biggest ten clones account for more than 4% of the sample. This sample was taken from a study of OX40 agonist ivuxolimab in advanced cancers. About the investigation overall: Ivuxolimab, which targeted the costimulatory receptor OX40 (CD134), was an agonistic, fully human IgG2 monoclonal antibody. Intravenous ivuxolimab was administered to patients every 2 weeks at six dose levels: 0.01, 0.1, 0.3, 1.5, 3 and 10 mg/kg. Of the roughly 51 patients in dose escalation, about 20 had hepatocellular carcinoma, some 15 had melanoma, 9 had renal cell carcinoma and 9 had head and neck cancer. A male proportion of roughly 80% and a mean age of approximately 60 years, ranging from about 20 to 79, were recorded for the dose-escalation cohort. Prior anti-PD-1, anti-PD-L1 or anti-CTLA-4 therapy was permitted, and checkpoint inhibitors had been received by roughly 42% of dose-escalation patients. Partial responses were achieved by three dose-escalation patients, of whom one had hepatocellular carcinoma and two had cutaneous melanoma. Peripheral TCRbeta sequencing aimed to test whether ivuxolimab altered TCR sequence diversity and caused clonal T-cell expansion. The monotherapy dose-escalation portion (N of about 57 patients) of the phase I ivuxolimab trial is reported in the paper. What the research found in general, with its limitations: At doses from 0.1 to 3.0 mg/kg, clonal expansion was seen in both CD4+ and CD8+ blood T cells between baseline and week 6. After ivuxolimab, more expanded clones were found on average in CD8+ T cells than in CD4+ T cells. Low levels of normalized T-cell clonal expansion were also seen in some patients who did not respond. The antigen specificity of the peripheral T cells that underwent clonal expansion was not determined. In the 0.1-3.0 mg/kg groups, partial responders had among the lowest normalized peripheral clonal expansion, particularly in CD8+ T cells.

This specimen was CD4+ or CD8+ T cells sorted from blood, taken in a trial of the OX40 agonist ivuxolimab. The sequence came from an adult with an advanced solid tumor such as melanoma, head and neck, liver or kidney cancer. The V gene is TRBV7-2 and the J gene is TRBJ1-2; 7 junctional bases match TRBD1. The CDR3 sequence is CASSLTNRGDGYTF. The nucleotide sequence reads TGTGCCAGCAGCTTAACTAACAGGGGTGATGGCTACACCTTC.